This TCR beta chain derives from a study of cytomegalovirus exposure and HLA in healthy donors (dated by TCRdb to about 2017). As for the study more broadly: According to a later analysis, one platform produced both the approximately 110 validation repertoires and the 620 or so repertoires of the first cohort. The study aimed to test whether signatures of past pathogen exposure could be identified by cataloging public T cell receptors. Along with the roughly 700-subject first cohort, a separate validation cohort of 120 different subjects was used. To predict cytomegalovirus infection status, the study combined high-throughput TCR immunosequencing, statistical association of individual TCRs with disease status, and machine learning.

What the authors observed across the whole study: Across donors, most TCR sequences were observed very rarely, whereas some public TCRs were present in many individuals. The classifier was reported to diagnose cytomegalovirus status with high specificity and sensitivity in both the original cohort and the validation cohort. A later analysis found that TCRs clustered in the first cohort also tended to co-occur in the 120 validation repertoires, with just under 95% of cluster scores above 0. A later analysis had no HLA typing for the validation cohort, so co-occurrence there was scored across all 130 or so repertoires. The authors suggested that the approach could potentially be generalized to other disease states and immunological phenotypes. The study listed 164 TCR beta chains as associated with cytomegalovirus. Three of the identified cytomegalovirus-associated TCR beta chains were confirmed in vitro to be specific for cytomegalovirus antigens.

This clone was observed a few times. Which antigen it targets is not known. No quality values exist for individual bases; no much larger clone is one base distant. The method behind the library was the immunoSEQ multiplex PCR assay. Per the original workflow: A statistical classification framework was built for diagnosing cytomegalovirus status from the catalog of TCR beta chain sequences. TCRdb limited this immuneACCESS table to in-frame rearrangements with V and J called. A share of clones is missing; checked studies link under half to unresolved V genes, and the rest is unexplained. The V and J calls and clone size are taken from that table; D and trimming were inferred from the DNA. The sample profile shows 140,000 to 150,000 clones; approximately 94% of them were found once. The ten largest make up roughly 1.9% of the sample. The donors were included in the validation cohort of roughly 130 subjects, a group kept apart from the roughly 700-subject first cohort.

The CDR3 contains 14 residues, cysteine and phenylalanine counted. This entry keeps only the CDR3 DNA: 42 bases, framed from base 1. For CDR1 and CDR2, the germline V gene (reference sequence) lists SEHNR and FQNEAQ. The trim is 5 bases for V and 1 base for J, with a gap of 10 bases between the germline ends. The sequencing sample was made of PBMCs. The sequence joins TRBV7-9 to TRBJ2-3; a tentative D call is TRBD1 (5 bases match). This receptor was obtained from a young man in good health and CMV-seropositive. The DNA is TGTGCCAGCAGCCACAGGTTGGGCACAGATACGCAGTATTTT. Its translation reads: CASSHRLGTDTQYF.